These 21 T cell receptor beta chains were sequenced from one sample in a study of cytomegalovirus exposure and HLA in healthy donors. It was with 60 Vbeta and 13 Jbeta primers that the PCR ran. TCRdb's copy holds only in-frame clones and misses some; the assay was immunoSEQ multiplex PCR. This table has more than 150,000 clones, 84% appearing once. Sequenced: PBMCs. The receptor set was obtained from a woman aged 50 to 65 in good health and CMV-seropositive.

This chain joins TRBV18 and TRBJ1-6; the match to TRBD1 covers 9 bases. Germline values: CDR1 KGHSH, CDR2 LQKENI. The CDR3 is made up of 14 amino acids. Losses at the gene ends were 10 bases for V and 7 bases for J; bases not matched to a gene: 8. The CDR3 protein is CATRQGVQNSPLHF. Written as DNA, the CDR3 is TGTGCCACCCGACAGGGGGTACAGAATTCACCCCTCCACTTT.

This chain joins TRBV5-5 and TRBJ2-1, with 7 bases matching TRBD2. V gave up 4 bases and J gave up 7 bases; unmatched junction bases: 8. Per germline, CDR1 SGHKS and CDR2 YYEKEE (reference sequence). CDR3 size: 14 residues. CDR3 protein: CASSLPTSLNEQFF. CDR3 sequence (DNA): TGTGCCAGCAGCCTCCCGACTAGCTTGAATGAGCAGTTCTTC.

The J gene is TRBJ2-1, the V gene TRBV7-2; 11 nucleotides align to TRBD2. Germline V gene sequence: CDR1 SGHTA, CDR2 FQGNSA. The J segment lost 8 bases and the V segment lost 5 bases, leaving 8 bases of the junction unmatched. The CDR3 is 15 amino acids. This chain's CDR3 is CASSLSGGAWDEQFF. CDR3 nucleotides: TGTGCCAGCAGCCTTAGCGGGGGGGCCTGGGATGAGCAGTTCTTC.

The J gene is TRBJ2-5, the V gene TRBV7-9, with D tentatively TRBD2 (6 bases). The V end lost 6 bases, the J end lost 1 base, and 9 bases lay between the germline ends. Germline V CDR1 and CDR2: SEHNR, FQNEAQ (reference sequence). The CDR3 runs 13 residues. CDR3 coding DNA: TGTGCCAGCAGGGCCGGGAGCCAAGAGACCCAGTACTTC. Translation gives CASRAGSQETQYF.

The CDR3 coding sequence is TGCGCCAGCAGCTTAGAGGCAGGGGAGGGCTACACCTTC. Residues: CASSLEAGEGYTF. The chain is built from TRBV5-1 and TRBJ1-2, with a possible D match to TRBD1 (6 bases). This CDR3 is built from 13 residues. Trimming left V 2 bases short and J 8 bases short, with 13 bases between. CDR1 SGHRS and CDR2 YFSETQ come from the germline V gene.

Comments on this clone: At one end the junction does not follow the germline gene, possibly because of a read error. V is TRBV30 and J is TRBJ1-6; 8 nucleotides match TRBD1. The CDR3 has 15 residues. Germline CDR1 and CDR2: GTSNPN and SVGIG (reference sequence). CDR3 in amino acids: CAWSQQMTGDAPLLF. DNA for the CDR3: TGTGCCTGGAGTCAACAGATGACAGGGGATGCACCCCTCCTCTTT. Drawing the rest from reference TRBV30 and TRBJ1-6, the complete variable domain is SQTIHQWPATLVQPVGSPLSLECTVEGTSNPNLYWYRQAAGRGLQLLFYSVGIGQISSEVPQNLSASRPQDRQFILSSKKLLLSDSGFYLCAWSQQMTGDAPLLFGNGTRLTVT.

This clone was counted between two and nine times. The V call is TRBV4-3, the J call TRBJ2-3, with D possibly TRBD2 on 7 matching bases. Trimming stripped 4 bases from V and 3 bases from J, with 14 bases between. Looked up from germline, CDR1 is LGHNA and CDR2 is YSLEER. CDR3 length: 15 residues. This CDR3 reads CASSPQGGVTDTQYF. The DNA of the CDR3 is TGCGCCAGCAGCCCCCAAGGGGGGGTTACAGATACGCAGTATTTT.

V is TRBV5-1 and J is TRBJ1-3; no clear D. V gave up 4 bases and J gave up 0 bases, with 8 bases separating them. This CDR3 spans 14 amino acids. CDR1 is SGHRS and CDR2 is YFSETQ in the germline V gene. CDR3 sequence (DNA): TGCGCCAGCAGCCCTACCGGCTCTGGAAACACCATATATTTT. This codes for CASSPTGSGNTIYF.

This clone was seen once. This chain uses TRBV6-5 with TRBJ2-3; 7 positions agree with TRBD1. CDR1 is MNHEY, CDR2 SVGAGI, per germline. CDR3 size: 13 residues. The ends lost 6 bases at V and 3 bases at J; junction bases unmatched: 3. CDR3 residues: CASRDRATDTQYF. The CDR3 region has the DNA TGTGCCAGCAGAGACAGGGCGACAGATACGCAGTATTTT.

The chain carries TRBV4-1 and TRBJ1-2; possibly TRBD1 for D (5 bases). Germline-derived CDR1 and CDR2 are MGHRA and YSYEKL. There are 15 residues in the CDR3. The V gene lost 0 bases and the J gene lost 3 bases, with 11 bases spanning the gap. CDR3 bases: TGCGCCAGCAGCCAAGATCAGACAGATGACTATGGCTACACCTTC. Translating it yields CASSQDQTDDYGYTF.

The rearrangement uses TRBV7-2 and TRBJ2-3; 7 bases match TRBD2. Germline loops: CDR1 SGHTA, CDR2 FQGNSA. The CDR3 extends over 16 amino acids. J gave up 4 bases and V 1 base, and 8 bases lay outside the gene matches. CDR3 protein: CASSLVGQGGSDTQYF. CDR3 in DNA: TGTGCCAGCAGCTTAGTTGGTCAGGGAGGGTCAGATACGCAGTATTTT.

V and J are TRBV28 and TRBJ2-3; 8 nucleotides agree with TRBD1. This CDR3 has 15 amino acids. The germline CDR1 and CDR2 sequences are MDHEN and SYDVKM. V lost 4 bases to trimming and J lost 1 base; unmatched junction nucleotides: 4. The CDR3 here is CASSSPGQGTDTQYF. The CDR3 DNA follows: TGTGCCAGCAGTTCTCCGGGACAGGGCACAGATACGCAGTATTTT.

The chain has TRBV7-9 and TRBJ2-5; 7 nucleotides align to TRBD1. Germline CDR1 is SEHNR and CDR2 is FQNEAQ (reference sequence). Germline trimming cut 0 bases from V and 5 bases from J; bases unmatched to any gene: 6. The CDR3 is 15 amino acids. The chain's CDR3 is CASSLAGGGRETQYF. The CDR3 coding sequence is TGTGCCAGCAGCTTAGCAGGGGGCGGACGGGAGACCCAGTACTTC. The variable domain in full, completed from reference TRBV7-9 and TRBJ2-5, reads DTGVSQNPRHKITKRGQNVTFRCDPISEHNRLYWYRQTLGQGPEFLTYFQNEAQLEKSRLLSDRFSAERPKGSFSTLEIQRTEQGDSAMYLCASSLAGGGRETQYFGPGTRLLVL.

V gene TRBV4-1 combines with J gene TRBJ2-7; TRBD1 is a possible D gene (5 bases). The germline V gene encodes CDR1 MGHRA and CDR2 YSYEKL. There are 13 residues in the CDR3. The ends were cut back, 1 base at V and 4 bases at J, with 8 bases in the middle. For the CDR3, the DNA is TGCGCCAGCAGCCAAGGTCCAGGGTACGAGCAGTACTTC. This sequence encodes CASSQGPGYEQYF.

The chain employs TRBV10-3 and TRBJ2-5; 13 bases align to TRBD2. The junction had 7 bases not matched to a gene; V was cut back by 10 bases and J by 2 bases. Germline V gene lookup returns CDR1 ENHRY and CDR2 SYGVKD. The CDR3 totals 15 residues. CDR3 sequence reads: CATGPGLAGQETQYF. DNA for the CDR3: TGTGCCACCGGACCGGGACTAGCGGGGCAAGAGACCCAGTACTTC.

The genes are TRBV19 and TRBJ1-1; D perhaps matches TRBD1 (6 bases). The CDR3 loop spans 16 amino acids. Trimming shortened V by 1 base and J by 4 bases, and 16 bases separated the two germline ends. The germline V gene encodes CDR1 LNHDA and CDR2 SQIVND (reference sequence). The CDR3, as DNA: TGTGCCAGTAGTATAGGGGGTTTTGGGGGGGCCACTGAAGCTTTCTTT. Residues: CASSIGGFGGATEAFF. Full variable domain (remainder filled in from reference TRBV19 and TRBJ1-1): DGGITQSPKYLFRKEGQNVTLSCEQNLNHDAMYWYRQDPGQGLRLIYYSQIVNDFQKGDIAEGYSVSREKKESFPLTVTSAQKNPTAFYLCASSIGGFGGATEAFFGQGTRLTVV.

The chain links TRBV7-2 to TRBJ2-7; 12 bases match TRBD2. The ends lost 5 bases at V and 4 bases at J; junction bases unmatched: 12. The germline CDR1 and CDR2 sequences are SGHTA and FQGNSA. This CDR3 is built from 17 residues. The CDR3 loop reads CASSRQPPSGGVYEQYF. For the CDR3, the DNA is TGTGCCAGCAGCCGACAACCCCCTAGCGGGGGGGTTTACGAGCAGTACTTC.

The chain recombines TRBV19 with TRBJ2-5; D might be TRBD1 (6 bases). The CDR3 contains 17 residues. The germline gives CDR1 LNHDA, CDR2 SQIVND (reference sequence). V dropped 4 bases and J dropped 0 bases, with 18 bases sitting between them. The CDR3 bases are TGTGCCAGTAGTAACCGAGTTGCGACAGGACACCAAGAGACCCAGTACTTC. Translating gives CASSNRVATGHQETQYF.

The rearrangement links TRBV19 to TRBJ2-7; 9 nucleotides agree with TRBD2. Germline CDR1 reads LNHDA; CDR2 reads SQIVND (reference sequence). The CDR3 has 20 amino acids. Germline trimming cut 4 bases from V and 3 bases from J; bases unmatched to any gene: 22. This CDR3 is CASSTLPLQAGGPKCYEQYF. In DNA form, the CDR3 reads TGTGCCAGTAGTACCCTTCCTTTACAAGCGGGGGGCCCAAAATGCTACGAGCAGTACTTC. Full variable domain (outside the CDR3, taken from reference TRBV19 and TRBJ2-7): DGGITQSPKYLFRKEGQNVTLSCEQNLNHDAMYWYRQDPGQGLRLIYYSQIVNDFQKGDIAEGYSVSREKKESFPLTVTSAQKNPTAFYLCASSTLPLQAGGPKCYEQYFGPGTRLTVT.

The DNA of the CDR3 is TGTGCCAGCAGGGCCCGACTAGCGGGGTGGGAGACCCAGTACTTC. Amino acids: CASRARLAGWETQYF. J is TRBJ2-5 and V is TRBV6-5; 11 bases match TRBD2. Germline loops: CDR1 MNHEY, CDR2 SVGAGI. There are 15 residues in the CDR3. J gave up 5 bases and V 6 bases, and 8 bases lay outside the gene matches.

This chain links TRBV19 with TRBJ1-5, with TRBD1 as a possible D gene (5 bases). CDR1 and CDR2 from the germline V gene are LNHDA and SQIVND (reference sequence). V was shortened by 3 bases and J by 6 bases, with 9 bases between the two germline ends. The length of the CDR3 is 13 residues. The CDR3 nucleotides are TGTGCCAGTAGTATGGGGCAGGGTCAGCCCCAGCATTTT. This translates into CASSMGQGQPQHF.